This T cell receptor beta chain was identified in a study of blood T cell repertoires in COVID-19. Clones were read by immunoSEQ multiplex PCR, and TCRdb kept only the in-frame ones, dropping some. The data show tens of thousands of clones, approximately 90% seen once. J was trimmed by 5 bases and V by 8 bases; bases with no gene match: 11. CDR1 is SNHLY and CDR2 is FYNNEI in the germline V gene. The CDR3 consists of 16 residues. The TCR originated in a man in his fifties or sixties with active COVID-19. The specimen was peripheral blood. The V and J genes are TRBV2 and TRBJ2-5, with TRBD2 matching 13 bases. The CDR3 nucleotides read TGTGCCAGCCTCCTACTAGCGGGGGGGGCGGAGGAGACCCAGTACTTC. Protein sequence: CASLLLAGGAEETQYF.